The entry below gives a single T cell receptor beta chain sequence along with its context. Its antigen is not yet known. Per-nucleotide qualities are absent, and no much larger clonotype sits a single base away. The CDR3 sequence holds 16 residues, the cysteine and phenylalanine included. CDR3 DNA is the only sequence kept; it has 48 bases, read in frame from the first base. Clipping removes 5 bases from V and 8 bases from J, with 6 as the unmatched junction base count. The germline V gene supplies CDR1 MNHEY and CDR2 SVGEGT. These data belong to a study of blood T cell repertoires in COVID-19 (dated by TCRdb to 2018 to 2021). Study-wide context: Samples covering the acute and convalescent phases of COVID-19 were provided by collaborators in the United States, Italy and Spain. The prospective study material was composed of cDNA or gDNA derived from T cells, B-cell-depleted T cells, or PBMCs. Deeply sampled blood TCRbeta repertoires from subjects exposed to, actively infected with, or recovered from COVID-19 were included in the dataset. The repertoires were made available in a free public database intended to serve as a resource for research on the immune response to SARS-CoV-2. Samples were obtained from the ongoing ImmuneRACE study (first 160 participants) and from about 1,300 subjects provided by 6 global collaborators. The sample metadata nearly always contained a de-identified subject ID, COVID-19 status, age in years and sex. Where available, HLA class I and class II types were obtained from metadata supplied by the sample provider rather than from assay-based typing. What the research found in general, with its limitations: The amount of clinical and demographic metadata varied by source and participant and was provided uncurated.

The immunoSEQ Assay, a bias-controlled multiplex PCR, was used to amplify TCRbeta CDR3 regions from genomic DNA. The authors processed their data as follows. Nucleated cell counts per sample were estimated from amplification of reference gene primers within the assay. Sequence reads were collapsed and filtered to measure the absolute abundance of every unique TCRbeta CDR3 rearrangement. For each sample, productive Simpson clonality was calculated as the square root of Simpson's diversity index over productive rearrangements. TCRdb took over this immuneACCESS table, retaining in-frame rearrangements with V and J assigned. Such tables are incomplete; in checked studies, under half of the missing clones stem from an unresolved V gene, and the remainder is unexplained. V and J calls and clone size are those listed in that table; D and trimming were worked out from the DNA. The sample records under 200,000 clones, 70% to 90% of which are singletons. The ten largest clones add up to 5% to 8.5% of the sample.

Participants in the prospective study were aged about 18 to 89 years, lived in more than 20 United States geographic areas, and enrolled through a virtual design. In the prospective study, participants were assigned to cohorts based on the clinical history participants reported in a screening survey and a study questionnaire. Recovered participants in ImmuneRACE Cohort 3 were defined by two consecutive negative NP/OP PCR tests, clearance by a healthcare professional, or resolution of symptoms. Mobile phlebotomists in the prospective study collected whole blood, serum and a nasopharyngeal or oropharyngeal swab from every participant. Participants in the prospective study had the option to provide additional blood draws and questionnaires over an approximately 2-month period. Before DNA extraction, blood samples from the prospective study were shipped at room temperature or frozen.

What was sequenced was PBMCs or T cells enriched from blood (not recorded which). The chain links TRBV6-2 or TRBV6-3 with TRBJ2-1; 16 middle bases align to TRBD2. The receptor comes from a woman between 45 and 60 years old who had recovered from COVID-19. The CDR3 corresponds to CASSPGTSGGAYEQFF. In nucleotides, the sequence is TGTGCCAGCAGTCCCGGGACTAGCGGGGGGGCCTATGAGCAGTTCTTC.